This T cell receptor beta chain emerged from a study of identical twins. General study findings and limits: Models underpredicted monozygotic twin sharing of out-of-frame TCR alpha. Fewer insertions marked abundant cord blood beta clonotypes; young adult naive trended weakly, memory not at all.

This CDR3 region has 15 residues. Germline V gene lookup returns CDR1 SEHNR and CDR2 FQNEAQ (reference sequence). V lost 6 bases to trimming and J lost 8 bases; unmatched junction nucleotides: 7. As concerns this clonotype: The antigen remains undetermined.

A universal primer site was added by template switching, and unique molecular identifiers were carried by the cDNA. TCRdb used MiXCR to reprocess the 5' RACE reads, holding one entry per CDR3 protein. The data hold about 250,000 distinct CDR3 sequences, with about 8.5% observed a single time. This sample was shared with a second study, whose subject was yellow fever vaccine responses in identical twins.

The chain has TRBV7-9 and TRBJ2-1, with TRBD2 matching 13 bases. The source material was CD8+ T cells sorted from blood. The clonotype comes from a woman in her late teens or twenties in good health. The CDR3 DNA reads as TGTGCCAGCAGTTGGACTAGCGGGGGCTTCCATGAGCAGTTCTTC. Translating it yields CASSWTSGGFHEQFF.